Each of the 12 T cell receptor beta chains below was sequenced from the same sample in a study of shared clonotypes between healthy human individuals. TCRdb keeps only in-frame clones here, not all; method: immunoSEQ multiplex PCR. The table shows some 2.3 million clones, with 80% to 95% occurring only once. Sequencing was done on a sample of naive CD4+ T cells from PBMCs. Regarding subset: CD45RA+ positively selected. Every receptor here comes from a man aged 18 to 29 in good health. Some clones in this sample may be carry-over from other donors' samples.

Note on this clone: This specimen includes other DNA sequences encoding the same CDR3. The V call is TRBV5-6, the J call TRBJ1-2; D not resolved. Trimming stripped 0 bases from V and 4 bases from J, with 10 bases between. The CDR3 runs to 14 residues. The germline V gene encodes CDR1 SGHDT and CDR2 YYEEEE. The DNA for the CDR3 is TGTGCCAGCAGCTTGGGAAGAGGGCTCTATGGCTACACCTTC. Translating it yields CASSLGRGLYGYTF.

The gene calls are TRBV6-5 and TRBJ2-7, with D possibly matching TRBD2 (6 bases). Per germline, CDR1 MNHEY and CDR2 SVGAGI. Trimming removed 0 bases from V and 5 bases from J, with 14 bases in between. The CDR3 totals 15 residues. For the CDR3, the DNA is TGTGCCAGCAGTTACTCAGGGGCAGGGAGGCACGAGCAGTACTTC. Protein sequence: CASSYSGAGRHEQYF.

The chain joins TRBV4-3 to TRBJ1-2; no firm D call. The CDR3 loop spans 14 amino acids. Looked up from germline, CDR1 is LGHNA and CDR2 is YSLEER. Trimming pared 0 bases from V and 8 bases from J, leaving 13 bases between. Here the CDR3 reads CASSQDRAGHGYTF. The DNA for the CDR3 is TGCGCCAGCAGCCAAGATAGAGCCGGCCACGGCTACACCTTC.

This rearrangement joins TRBV5-4 to TRBJ2-3; D is perhaps TRBD1 (7 bases). CDR1 and CDR2 from the germline V gene are SGHNT and YYREEE (reference sequence). This CDR3 comprises 15 residues. Deletions cut 3 bases from V and 6 bases from J, with 17 bases between. The CDR3, as DNA: TGTGCCAGCAGCTACAGGGGAGGAGGGAGGGATACGCAGTATTTT. This gives the protein CASSYRGGGRDTQYF.

The chain is built from TRBV6-1 and TRBJ2-3, with unresolved D. Trimming left V 5 bases short and J 6 bases short, with 6 bases between. CDR1 MNHNS and CDR2 SASEGT come from the germline V gene. This CDR3 contains 11 residues. The CDR3 is CASSLGDTQYF. CDR3 bases: TGTGCCAGCAGTCTAGGGGATACGCAGTATTTT.

The chain employs TRBV10-1 and TRBJ2-7, with D unresolved. V lost 4 bases to trimming and J lost 3 bases, with 13 bases between them. The CDR3 extends over 14 amino acids. Germline V CDR1 and CDR2: WNHNN, SYGVQD (reference sequence). The CDR3 region has the DNA TGCGCCAGCAGTGGGGAAGGAATACTCTACGAGCAGTACTTC. Translated: CASSGEGILYEQYF.

Only one count was recorded for this clone. The genes are TRBV5-1 and TRBJ2-3, with a weak D call TRBD1 (6 bases). Trimming took 4 bases from V and 1 from J, leaving 13 bases between them. The germline gives CDR1 SGHRS, CDR2 YFSETQ. The CDR3 has 15 amino acids. The DNA of the CDR3 is TGCGCCAGCAGCCCGGAGGACAGTCGCACAGATACGCAGTATTTT. Protein sequence: CASSPEDSRTDTQYF.

The chain recombines TRBV5-6 with TRBJ1-2; 8 nucleotides line up with TRBD1. Germline V CDR1 and CDR2: SGHDT, YYEEEE. This CDR3 is 16 amino acids long. J gave up 3 bases and V 2 bases, and 9 bases lay outside the gene matches. This CDR3 reads CASSFPAGQVHYGYTF. CDR3 sequence (DNA): TGTGCCAGCAGCTTCCCAGCGGGACAGGTACACTATGGCTACACCTTC. Combining the CDR3 with reference TRBV5-6 and TRBJ1-2 gives the whole variable domain DAGVTQSPTHLIKTRGQQVTLRCSPKSGHDTVSWYQQALGQGPQFIFQYYEEEERQRGNFPDRFSGHQFPNYSSELNVNALLLGDSALYLCASSFPAGQVHYGYTFGSGTRLTVV.

The J gene is TRBJ1-3, the V gene TRBV5-4; D is undetermined. V was cut by 0 bases and J by 4 bases, with 11 bases left in between. The CDR3 has 15 amino acids. CDR1 and CDR2 (germline): SGHNT, YYREEE (reference sequence). CDR3 sequence (DNA): TGTGCCAGCAGCTTGGACGGGGTTACCGGAAACACCATATATTTT. The encoded protein is CASSLDGVTGNTIYF.

This sequence joins TRBV29-1 and TRBJ1-3; D is ambiguous. Trimming took 4 bases from V and 0 from J, leaving 7 bases between them. The CDR3 consists of 13 residues. Germline values: CDR1 SQVTM, CDR2 ANQGSEA. CDR3 in amino acids: CSVGRPSGNTIYF. CDR3 nucleotides: TGCAGCGTTGGTCGTCCCTCTGGAAACACCATATATTTT.

This clone has only a few counts. The J gene is TRBJ2-7, the V gene TRBV2; 10 bases are a match to TRBD2. CDR1 and CDR2 (germline): SNHLY, FYNNEI. This CDR3 comprises 16 residues. V lost 4 bases and J lost 0; bases outside the gene matches: 6. The CDR3: CASSAPTSGPSYEQYF. The CDR3 DNA sequence: TGTGCCAGCAGTGCCCCGACTAGCGGGCCCTCCTACGAGCAGTACTTC. Filled out from reference TRBV2 and TRBJ2-7, the complete variable domain reads EPEVTQTPSHQVTQMGQEVILRCVPISNHLYFYWYRQILGQKVEFLVSFYNNEISEKSEIFDDQFSVERPDGSNFTLKIRSTKLEDSAMYFCASSAPTSGPSYEQYFGPGTRLTVT.

The chain uses TRBV4-1 and TRBJ2-5; the D gene is possibly TRBD1 (6 bases). This CDR3 has 15 amino acids. CDR1 is MGHRA, CDR2 YSYEKL, per germline. The ends were cut back, 1 base at V and 4 bases at J, with 13 bases in the middle. The CDR3 DNA reads as TGCGCCAGCAGCCAAGGTCTGGGGGCGGGAGAGACCCAGTACTTC. Its translation: CASSQGLGAGETQYF.